The 32 T cell receptor beta chains presented below share a single source sample, sequenced in a study of T-cell memory formation after mild COVID-19. TCRdb reprocessed the 5' RACE reads with MiXCR, giving one entry per CDR3 protein. The repertoire includes 550,000 to 600,000 distinct CDR3 sequences, approximately 15% of them detected once, and around 7.8% sits in the top ten. The specimen sequenced was PBMCs or a T cell subset sorted from them (not recorded which). Every receptor here comes from an adult woman who had mild COVID-19 (a few samples of this study predate the infection). Cell type and time point are not known.

This clonotype was detected a few times. The rearrangement uses TRBV29-1 and TRBJ1-2; no clear D gene. The CDR3 is made up of 10 amino acids. Trimming removed 4 bases from V and 5 bases from J, with 5 bases in between. Germline lookup yields CDR1 SQVTM and CDR2 ANQGSEA. CDR3 region: CSVGEYGYTF. The CDR3 DNA reads TGCAGCGTTGGGGAATATGGCTACACCTTC.

Only a few counts were recorded for this clonotype. V usage is TRBV29-1 and J usage is TRBJ2-5; D gene unclear. Trimming cost V 4 bases and J 1 base, with 22 bases left between them. The germline gives CDR1 SQVTM, CDR2 ANQGSEA. This CDR3 region has 17 residues. CDR3 DNA: TGCAGCGTTGCCCCCGGCGGAGTTCGGGTAACCCAAGAGACCCAGTACTTC. Its protein is CSVAPGGVRVTQETQYF.

This clonotype has just a few counts. This chain links TRBV12-3 or TRBV12-4 with TRBJ1-6; 7 bases are a match to TRBD1. The V segment lost 5 bases and the J segment 6 bases; nucleotides outside the gene matches: 13. The CDR3 spans 17 residues. CDR3 bases: TGTGCCAGCAGTAGGGGGCGGACAAGAGGGAGTAATTCACCCCTCCACTTT. Its protein is CASSRGRTRGSNSPLHF.

The CDR3 nucleotides are TGTGCCAGCAGTGCCCTGCCACAGGACTCCTACGAGCAGTACTTC. Amino acids: CASSALPQDSYEQYF. This rearrangement joins TRBV6-1 to TRBJ2-7; possible D gene TRBD1, 5 bases. CDR3 size: 15 residues. Germline lookup yields CDR1 MNHNS and CDR2 SASEGT. Trimming shortened V by 4 bases and J by 0 bases, and 13 bases separated the two germline ends.

This clonotype occurred a few times. J is TRBJ2-7 and V is TRBV12-3 or TRBV12-4; D unresolved. This CDR3 spans 16 amino acids. Trimming shortened V by 4 bases and J by 2 bases, and 18 bases separated the two germline ends. CDR3 region: CASSSSLGLKPYEQYF. CDR3 DNA: TGTGCCAGCAGTTCTTCACTCGGGTTGAAACCCTACGAGCAGTACTTC.

This clonotype came up a few times. This chain uses TRBV20-1 with TRBJ2-5, with D maybe TRBD2 (5 bases). This CDR3 has 16 amino acids. Trimming took 0 bases from V and 2 from J, leaving 16 bases between them. Germline V gene data show CDR1 as DFQATT and CDR2 as SNEGSKA (reference sequence). The CDR3 reads CSARDSSRAYQETQYF. The CDR3, as DNA: TGCAGTGCTAGAGACTCTTCGCGGGCCTATCAAGAGACCCAGTACTTC.

This clonotype has at least ten counts. The CDR3 loop is CASSPGAGYEQYF. As DNA, the CDR3 is TGTGCCAGCTCCCCCGGGGCTGGATACGAGCAGTACTTC. This chain joins TRBV18 and TRBJ2-7; either TRBD1 or TRBD2 may supply D (5 bases each). The germline V gene encodes CDR1 KGHSH and CDR2 LQKENI. This CDR3 has 13 amino acids. V lost 6 bases and J 4 bases, leaving 13 bases between the germline ends.

This clonotype turned up a few times. The chain has TRBV5-1 and TRBJ2-7; D perhaps matches TRBD2 (6 bases). This CDR3 region has 16 residues. V dropped 0 bases and J dropped 0 bases, with 13 bases sitting between them. The germline V gene encodes CDR1 SGHRS and CDR2 YFSETQ. CDR3 bases: TGCGCCAGCAGCTTGGACGGAGTAGCGGTCTCCTACGAGCAGTACTTC. It codes for CASSLDGVAVSYEQYF.

The chain links TRBV4-1 to TRBJ2-2, with TRBD1 matching 7 bases. This CDR3 region has 15 residues. Per germline, CDR1 MGHRA and CDR2 YSYEKL. V gave up 2 bases and J gave up 6 bases; unmatched junction bases: 6. The CDR3 loop is CASSQIRQGAGELFF. For the CDR3, the DNA is TGCGCCAGCAGCCAAATCAGACAGGGCGCCGGGGAGCTGTTTTTT.

The DNA for the CDR3 is TGCGCCAGCAGCCAAGACTCTAGACAGCATAATCAGCCCCAGCATTTT. The encoded protein is CASSQDSRQHNQPQHF. The rearrangement uses TRBV4-1 and TRBJ1-5, with a weak D call TRBD1 (5 bases). Deletions cut 0 bases from V and 4 bases from J, with 13 bases between. Germline-derived CDR1 and CDR2 are MGHRA and YSYEKL. CDR3 length: 16 residues.

The chain employs TRBV12-3 or TRBV12-4 and TRBJ1-3; D perhaps matches TRBD1 (5 bases). V was trimmed by 4 bases and J by 5 bases, leaving 21 bases between them. CDR3 length: 17 residues. In DNA form, the CDR3 reads TGTGCCAGCAGTTCTCTCCCCCGTAGGGACGTGCGAAACACCATATATTTT. This encodes CASSSLPRRDVRNTIYF.

This clonotype turned up a few times. The V gene is TRBV7-2, the J gene TRBJ2-2; TRBD1 matches at 7 bases. The CDR3 totals 14 residues. Germline values: CDR1 SGHTA, CDR2 FQGNSA. V lost 5 bases to trimming and J lost 6 bases; unmatched junction nucleotides: 6. The CDR3, as DNA: TGTGCCAGCAGCCACAGGGGTACCGCCGGGGAGCTGTTTTTT. Translated, it gives CASSHRGTAGELFF.

The chain has TRBV19 and TRBJ1-2; D gene ambiguous. There are 13 residues in the CDR3. The V gene's germline CDR1 is LNHDA and CDR2 SQIVND (reference sequence). Between the trimmed V and J ends, which lost 4 bases and 2 bases, there was a span of 8 bases. CDR3 in amino acids: CASSSSKNYGYTF. CDR3 DNA sequence: TGTGCCAGTAGTAGCTCAAAGAACTATGGCTACACCTTC.

This sequence joins TRBV7-8 and TRBJ1-2, with no clear D. The CDR3 covers 13 residues. Trimming removed 0 bases at V and 6 bases at J, with 8 bases between. Germline CDR1 SGHVS, CDR2 FQNEAQ. CDR3 sequence (DNA): TGTGCCAGCAGCTTAGCAGGGCTCGATGGCTACACCTTC. As protein: CASSLAGLDGYTF.

CDR3 DNA sequence: TGCGCCAGCAGCCAAGGGACAGGGACCGGGGAGCTGTTTTTT. It is translated as CASSQGTGTGELFF. The genes are TRBV4-1 and TRBJ2-2; 8 nucleotides line up with TRBD1. The CDR3 has 14 amino acids. Germline V CDR1 and CDR2: MGHRA, YSYEKL. V lost 1 base to trimming and J lost 5 bases; unmatched junction nucleotides: 0.

The rearrangement uses TRBV7-2 and TRBJ2-3, with a possible D match to TRBD1 (6 bases). V was cut by 5 bases and J by 5 bases, with 17 bases left in between. Germline assignment: CDR1 SGHTA and CDR2 FQGNSA. CDR3 length: 15 amino acids. CDR3 DNA: TGTGCCAGCAGCGCAACCTTAGGGGGAAGAGATACGCAGTATTTT. Its protein product is CASSATLGGRDTQYF.

V usage is TRBV12-3 or TRBV12-4 and J usage is TRBJ2-2; D gene uncertain. Trimming took 2 bases from V and 8 from J, leaving 9 bases between them. The length of the CDR3 is 13 residues. The CDR3, as DNA: TGTGCCAGCAGTTTACAGGTCCGGGGGGAGCTGTTTTTT. Translating gives CASSLQVRGELFF.

This clonotype was picked up a small number of times. The genes are TRBV2 and TRBJ2-1; the match to TRBD2 covers 12 bases. Germline V gene data show CDR1 as SNHLY and CDR2 as FYNNEI. The ends lost 7 bases at V and 9 bases at J; junction bases unmatched: 25. This CDR3 has 20 amino acids. CDR3 in amino acids: CASIPGPLAGGLFGFGEQFF. The CDR3 DNA reads TGTGCCAGCATCCCGGGGCCACTAGCGGGAGGTCTCTTCGGTTTTGGTGAGCAGTTCTTC. Variable domain in full (rest from reference TRBV2 and TRBJ2-1): EPEVTQTPSHQVTQMGQEVILRCVPISNHLYFYWYRQILGQKVEFLVSFYNNEISEKSEIFDDQFSVERPDGSNFTLKIRSTKLEDSAMYFCASIPGPLAGGLFGFGEQFFGPGTRLTVL.

In this sample, this clonotype turned up many times. The chain has TRBV7-8 and TRBJ1-1; 7 nucleotides align to TRBD1. V was clipped by 5 bases and J by 1 base; unmatched bases: 4. The germline gives CDR1 SGHVS, CDR2 FQNEAQ. The CDR3 consists of 14 residues. CDR3 sequence: CASSHGTANTEAFF. The CDR3 nucleotides read TGTGCCAGCAGCCACGGGACAGCGAACACTGAAGCTTTCTTT.

The chain joins TRBV9 to TRBJ2-3, with TRBD2 matching over 10 bases. V lost 1 base and J lost 4; bases outside the gene matches: 3. There are 15 residues in the CDR3. Germline CDR1 is SGDLS and CDR2 is YYNGEE. CDR3 coding DNA: TGTGCCAGCAGCGTACTAGCGGGAGTAGCAGATACGCAGTATTTT. Translation gives CASSVLAGVADTQYF.

This clonotype has only a few counts. This chain uses TRBV20-1 with TRBJ2-1; 13 bases fit TRBD2. The germline V gene has CDR1 DFQATT and CDR2 SNEGSKA (reference sequence). The V segment lost 1 base and the J segment 7 bases; nucleotides outside the gene matches: 4. The length of the CDR3 is 15 residues. CDR3 loop: CSARGGLAGINEQFF. CDR3 coding DNA: TGCAGTGCTAGAGGGGGACTAGCGGGGATAAATGAGCAGTTCTTC.

In this sample, this clonotype turned up many times. The chain employs TRBV5-5 and TRBJ1-2; D gene ambiguous. Trimming left V 4 bases short and J 0 bases short, with 4 bases between. Germline V gene lookup returns CDR1 SGHKS and CDR2 YYEKEE (reference sequence). This CDR3 is 12 amino acids long. As DNA, the CDR3 is TGTGCCAGCAGCGGCTCTAACTATGGCTACACCTTC. Encoded protein: CASSGSNYGYTF.

The chain joins TRBV7-9 to TRBJ1-4; a possible D gene is TRBD1 (6 bases). Trimming cost V 5 bases and J 3 bases, with 13 bases left between them. This CDR3 contains 15 residues. In germline, CDR1 is SEHNR, CDR2 FQNEAQ (reference sequence). DNA of the CDR3: TGTGCCAGCAGCGACGACAGGCCAGCTAATGAAAAACTGTTTTTT. Translating gives CASSDDRPANEKLFF.

This chain's CDR3 is CASSFFPGANVLTF. The CDR3 DNA reads TGCGCCAGCAGCTTTTTCCCTGGGGCCAACGTCCTGACTTTC. The chain joins TRBV5-1 to TRBJ2-6; no definite D call. Germline loops: CDR1 SGHRS, CDR2 YFSETQ. The CDR3 has 14 amino acids. Trimming removed 2 bases from V and 2 bases from J, with 5 bases in between.

The chain combines TRBV12-3 or TRBV12-4 with TRBJ2-5; D may be TRBD1 or TRBD2 (5 bases each). V shed 5 bases and J shed 1 base, with 11 bases lying between them. The CDR3 is 14 residues long. CDR3 nucleotide sequence: TGTGCCAGCAGTAGGGGAGCGGCCCAAGAGACCCAGTACTTC. This codes for CASSRGAAQETQYF.

This clonotype was recorded a few times. Sequence at one end of the junction differs from germline and may be a read error. The chain carries TRBV4-1 and TRBJ2-3, with a possible D match to TRBD2 (5 bases). Germline V lookup: CDR1 MGHRA, CDR2 YSYEKL. This CDR3 contains 15 residues. As DNA, the CDR3 is TGCGCCAGCAGCCAAGAGAAGGCTAGCACAGATACGAAGTATTTT. Its protein product is CASSQEKASTDTKYF.

The chain joins TRBV27 to TRBJ1-1, with D tentatively TRBD1 (6 bases). V shed 4 bases and J shed 8 bases, with 14 bases lying between them. Germline lookup yields CDR1 MNHEY and CDR2 SMNVEV (reference sequence). This CDR3 comprises 13 residues. CDR3 in amino acids: CASSYPTGGEAFF. The CDR3 coding sequence is TGTGCCAGCAGTTACCCGACAGGCGGGGAAGCTTTCTTT.

The V and J genes are TRBV4-1 and TRBJ1-1, with D tentatively TRBD1 (5 bases). With 0 bases removed from V and 2 bases from J, the gap between germline ends came to 7 bases. Per germline, CDR1 MGHRA and CDR2 YSYEKL. This CDR3 spans 14 amino acids. CDR3 nucleotides: TGCGCCAGCAGCCAAGACAGGGATAACACTGAAGCTTTCTTT. Its protein product is CASSQDRDNTEAFF.

This sequence joins TRBV4-1 and TRBJ1-1; D unresolved. The germline V gene encodes CDR1 MGHRA and CDR2 YSYEKL. The CDR3 runs to 14 residues. The V end was cut by 4 bases, the J end by 3 bases, with 12 bases between. CDR3 in amino acids: CASSLHYIDTEAFF. In DNA, the CDR3 is TGCGCCAGCAGCCTTCATTACATAGACACTGAAGCTTTCTTT.

The chain employs TRBV13 and TRBJ2-3; TRBD2 matches at 16 bases. This CDR3 region has 19 residues. Unmatched junction bases numbered 11, after V lost 4 bases and J lost 4 bases. CDR1 PRHDT and CDR2 FYEKMQ come from the germline V gene (reference sequence). CDR3 in amino acids: CASSSRGLAGGPRSDTQYF. CDR3 sequence (DNA): TGTGCCAGCAGCTCCCGGGGACTAGCGGGGGGGCCTAGGTCAGATACGCAGTATTTT.

The sample holds a few counts of this clonotype. The V and J genes are TRBV4-1 and TRBJ1-3; D unclear. Trimming cost V 1 base and J 0 bases, with 7 bases left between them. The germline V gene encodes CDR1 MGHRA and CDR2 YSYEKL. The CDR3 has 15 amino acids. CDR3 sequence: CASSQVQVSGNTIYF. CDR3 coding DNA: TGCGCCAGCAGCCAAGTTCAGGTCTCTGGAAACACCATATATTTT.

This clonotype came up a few times. The rearrangement links TRBV25-1 to TRBJ2-7, with no clear D. The CDR3 length is 13 residues. V shed 5 bases and J shed 2 bases, with 10 bases lying between them. Germline CDR1 is MGHDK and CDR2 is SYGVNS. CDR3 sequence reads: CASSYGQTYEQYF. The CDR3, as DNA: TGTGCCAGCAGTTACGGGCAGACCTACGAGCAGTACTTC.